The 4 T cell receptor beta chains below were found in one sample sequenced in a study of identical twins. MiXCR, applied by TCRdb to the 5' RACE reads, yields one record per CDR3 protein. Among 1.5 million to 2 million distinct CDR3 sequences listed, less than 40% were seen once. Sequencing used cord blood. All receptors derive from a newborn girl in good health.

This clonotype was seen more than once but under ten times. This chain joins TRBV10-1 and TRBJ2-4; D unclear. The V and J ends lost 0 bases and 5 bases respectively, with 11 bases between them. This CDR3 comprises 15 residues. Germline lookup yields CDR1 WNHNN and CDR2 SYGVQD (reference sequence). Here the CDR3 reads CASSESTRVENIQYF. Here the CDR3 DNA reads TGCGCCAGCAGTGAGTCGACTCGGGTAGAAAACATTCAGTACTTC.

The V and J genes are TRBV7-2 and TRBJ2-1, with D unresolved. CDR3 length: 13 residues. V gave up 7 bases and J gave up 8 bases, with 15 bases separating them. CDR1 and CDR2 from the germline V gene are SGHTA and FQGNSA. The chain's CDR3 is CASNIAAKDEQFF. The DNA of the CDR3 is TGTGCCAGCAACATAGCCGCGAAGGATGAGCAGTTCTTC.

V gene TRBV7-6 combines with J gene TRBJ2-7, with TRBD2 matching 11 bases. The J call may not be correct, given that the DNA end is closer to TRBJ2-5. The CDR3 contains 17 residues. In germline, CDR1 is SGHVS, CDR2 FNYEAQ. CDR3 region: CASSLYPSGGQGETQYF. The CDR3 nucleotides read TGTGCCAGCAGCTTATATCCTAGCGGGGGGCAGGGGGAGACCCAGTACTTC.

The table lists this clonotype with a few counts. The chain employs TRBV7-9 and TRBJ2-4; TRBD1 aligns across 9 bases. J lost 3 bases, V lost 5 bases, and 5 bases had no gene match. The germline V gene has CDR1 SEHNR and CDR2 FQNEAQ (reference sequence). The CDR3 has 15 residues. The CDR3 DNA reads TGTGCCAGCAGCGACAGGGGGAGAGACAAAAACATTCAGTACTTC. It codes for CASSDRGRDKNIQYF.